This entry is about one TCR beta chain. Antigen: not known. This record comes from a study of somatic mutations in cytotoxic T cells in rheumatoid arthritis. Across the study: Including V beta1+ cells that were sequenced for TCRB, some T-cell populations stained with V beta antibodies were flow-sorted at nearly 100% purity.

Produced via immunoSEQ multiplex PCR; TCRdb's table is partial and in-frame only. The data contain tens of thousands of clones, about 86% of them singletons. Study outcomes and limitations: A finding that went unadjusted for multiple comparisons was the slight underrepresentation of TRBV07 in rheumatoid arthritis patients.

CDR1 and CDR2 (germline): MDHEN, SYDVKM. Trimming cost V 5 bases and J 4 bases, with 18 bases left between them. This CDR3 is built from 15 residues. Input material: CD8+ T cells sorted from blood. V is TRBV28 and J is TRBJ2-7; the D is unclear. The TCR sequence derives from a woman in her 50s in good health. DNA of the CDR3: TGTGCCAGCAGTCTCCCGGCCCTGCCCTTTTACGAGCAGTACGTC. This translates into CASSLPALPFYEQYV.